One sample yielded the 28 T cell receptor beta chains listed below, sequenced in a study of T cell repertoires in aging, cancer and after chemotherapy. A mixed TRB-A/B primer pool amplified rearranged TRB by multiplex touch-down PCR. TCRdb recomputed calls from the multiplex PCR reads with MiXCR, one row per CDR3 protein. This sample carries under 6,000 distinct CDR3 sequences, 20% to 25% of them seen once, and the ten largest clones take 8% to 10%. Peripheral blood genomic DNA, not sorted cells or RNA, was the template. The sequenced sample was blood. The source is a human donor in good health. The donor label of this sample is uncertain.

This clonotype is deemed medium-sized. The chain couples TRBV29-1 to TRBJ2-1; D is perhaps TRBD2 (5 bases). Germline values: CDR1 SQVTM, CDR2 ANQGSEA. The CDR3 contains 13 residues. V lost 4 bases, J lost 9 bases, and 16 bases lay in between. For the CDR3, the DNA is TGCAGCGTTGCTACCGTAGCGTCGGGTGAGCAGTTCTTC. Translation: CSVATVASGEQFF.

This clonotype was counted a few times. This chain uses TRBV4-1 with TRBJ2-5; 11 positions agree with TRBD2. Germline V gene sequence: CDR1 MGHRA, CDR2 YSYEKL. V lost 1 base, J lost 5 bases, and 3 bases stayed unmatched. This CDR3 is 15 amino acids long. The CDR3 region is CASSQVAGGWETQYF. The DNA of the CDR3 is TGCGCCAGCAGCCAAGTAGCGGGGGGGTGGGAGACCCAGTACTTC.

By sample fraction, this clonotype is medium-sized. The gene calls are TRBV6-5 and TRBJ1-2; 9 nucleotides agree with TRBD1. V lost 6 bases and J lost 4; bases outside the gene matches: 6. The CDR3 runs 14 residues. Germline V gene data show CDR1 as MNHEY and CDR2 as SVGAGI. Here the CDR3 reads CASRPGTGTYGYTF. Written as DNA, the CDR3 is TGTGCCAGCAGGCCCGGGACAGGGACCTATGGCTACACCTTC.

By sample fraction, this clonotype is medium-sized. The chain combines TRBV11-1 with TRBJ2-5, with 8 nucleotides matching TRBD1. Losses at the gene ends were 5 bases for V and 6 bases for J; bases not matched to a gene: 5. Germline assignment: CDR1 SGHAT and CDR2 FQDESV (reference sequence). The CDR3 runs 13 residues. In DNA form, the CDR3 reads TGTGCCAGCAGCAAAACAGGGGGGAAGACCCAGTACTTC. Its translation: CASSKTGGKTQYF.

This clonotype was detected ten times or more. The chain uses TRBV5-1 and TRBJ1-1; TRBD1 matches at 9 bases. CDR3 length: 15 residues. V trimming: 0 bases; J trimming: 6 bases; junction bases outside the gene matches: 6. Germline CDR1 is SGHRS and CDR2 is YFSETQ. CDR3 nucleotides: TGCGCCAGCAGCTTGGAACAGGGGGCGTTCCCTGAAGCTTTCTTT. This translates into CASSLEQGAFPEAFF. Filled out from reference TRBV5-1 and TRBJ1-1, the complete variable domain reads KAGVTQTPRYLIKTRGQQVTLSCSPISGHRSVSWYQQTPGQGLQFLFEYFSETQRNKGNFPGRFSGRQFSNSRSEMNVSTLELGDSALYLCASSLEQGAFPEAFFGQGTRLTVV.

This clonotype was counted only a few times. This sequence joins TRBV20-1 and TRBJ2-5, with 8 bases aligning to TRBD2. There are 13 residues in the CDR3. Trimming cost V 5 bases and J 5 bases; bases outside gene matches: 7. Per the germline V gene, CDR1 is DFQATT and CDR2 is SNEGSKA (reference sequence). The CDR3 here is CSAQTASGETQYF. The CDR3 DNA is TGCAGTGCTCAGACGGCTAGCGGGGAGACCCAGTACTTC.

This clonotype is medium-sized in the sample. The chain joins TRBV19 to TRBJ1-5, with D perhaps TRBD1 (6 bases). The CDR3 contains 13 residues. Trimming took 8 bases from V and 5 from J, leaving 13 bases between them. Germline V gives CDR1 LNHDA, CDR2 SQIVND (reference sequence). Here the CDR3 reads CASRQPGDQPQHF. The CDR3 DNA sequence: TGTGCCAGTCGACAGCCAGGGGATCAGCCCCAGCATTTT.

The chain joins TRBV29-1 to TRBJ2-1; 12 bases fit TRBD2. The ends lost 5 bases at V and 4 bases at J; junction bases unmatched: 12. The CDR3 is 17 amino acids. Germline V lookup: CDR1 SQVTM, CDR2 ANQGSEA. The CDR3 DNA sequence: TGCAGCGTTCCGACTAGCGGGGGCGTCGACAGGTACAATGAGCAGTTCTTC. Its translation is CSVPTSGGVDRYNEQFF.

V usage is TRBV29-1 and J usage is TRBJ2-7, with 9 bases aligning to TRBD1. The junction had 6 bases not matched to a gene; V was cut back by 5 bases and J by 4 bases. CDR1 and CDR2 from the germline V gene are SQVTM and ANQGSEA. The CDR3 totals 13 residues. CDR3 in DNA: TGCAGCGTTAACCGGGACAGGGATTACGAGCAGTACTTC. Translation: CSVNRDRDYEQYF.

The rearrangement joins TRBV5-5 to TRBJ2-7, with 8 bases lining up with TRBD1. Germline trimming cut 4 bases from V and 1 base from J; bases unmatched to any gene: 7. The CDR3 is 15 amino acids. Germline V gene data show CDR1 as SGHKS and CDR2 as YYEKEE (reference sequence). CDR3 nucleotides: TGTGCCAGCAGCCCGACAGGGGACGGATCCTACGAGCAGTACTTC. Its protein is CASSPTGDGSYEQYF.

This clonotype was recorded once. The CDR3 loop reads CASSFGASYEQYF. The CDR3 region has the DNA TGTGCCAGCAGCTTTGGTGCCTCCTACGAGCAGTACTTC. This sequence joins TRBV5-4 and TRBJ2-7; D uncertain. The CDR3 loop spans 13 amino acids. V lost 2 bases and J 0 bases, leaving 6 bases between the germline ends. The V gene's germline CDR1 is SGHNT and CDR2 YYREEE (reference sequence).

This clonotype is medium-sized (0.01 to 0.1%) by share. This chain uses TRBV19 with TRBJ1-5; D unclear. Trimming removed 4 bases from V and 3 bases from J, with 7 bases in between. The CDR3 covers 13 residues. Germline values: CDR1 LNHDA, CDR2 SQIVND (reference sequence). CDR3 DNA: TGTGCCAGTAGTACCCTCTACAATCAGCCCCAGCATTTT. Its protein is CASSTLYNQPQHF.

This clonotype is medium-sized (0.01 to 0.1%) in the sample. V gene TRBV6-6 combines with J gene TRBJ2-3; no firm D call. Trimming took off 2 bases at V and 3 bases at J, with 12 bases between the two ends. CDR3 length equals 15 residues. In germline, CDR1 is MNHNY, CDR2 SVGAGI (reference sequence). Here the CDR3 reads CASSYPKAETDTQYF. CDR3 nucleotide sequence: TGTGCCAGCAGTTACCCCAAGGCCGAGACAGATACGCAGTATTTT.

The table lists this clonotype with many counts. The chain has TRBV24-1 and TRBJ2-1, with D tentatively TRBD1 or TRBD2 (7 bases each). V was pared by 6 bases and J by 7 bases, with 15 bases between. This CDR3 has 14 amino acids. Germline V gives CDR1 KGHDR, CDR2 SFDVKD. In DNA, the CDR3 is TGTGCCACCAGTCTCTCAGGGGGGGCTAATGAGCAGTTCTTC. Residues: CATSLSGGANEQFF.

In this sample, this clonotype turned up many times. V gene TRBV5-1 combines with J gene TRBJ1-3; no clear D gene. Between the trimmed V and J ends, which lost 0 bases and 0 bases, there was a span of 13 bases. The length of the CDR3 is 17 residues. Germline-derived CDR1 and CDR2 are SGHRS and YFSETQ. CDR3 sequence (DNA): TGCGCCAGCAGCTTGGTTACTGCAGGTTCCTCTGGAAACACCATATATTTT. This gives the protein CASSLVTAGSSGNTIYF. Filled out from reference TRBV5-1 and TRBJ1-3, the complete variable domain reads KAGVTQTPRYLIKTRGQQVTLSCSPISGHRSVSWYQQTPGQGLQFLFEYFSETQRNKGNFPGRFSGRQFSNSRSEMNVSTLELGDSALYLCASSLVTAGSSGNTIYFGEGSWLTVV.

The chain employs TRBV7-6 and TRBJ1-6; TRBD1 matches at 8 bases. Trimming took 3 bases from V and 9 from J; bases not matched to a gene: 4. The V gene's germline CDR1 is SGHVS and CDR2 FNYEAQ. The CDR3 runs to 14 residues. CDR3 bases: TGTGCCAGCAGCTTCGGACAGGGCGGTTCACCCCTCCACTTT. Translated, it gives CASSFGQGGSPLHF.

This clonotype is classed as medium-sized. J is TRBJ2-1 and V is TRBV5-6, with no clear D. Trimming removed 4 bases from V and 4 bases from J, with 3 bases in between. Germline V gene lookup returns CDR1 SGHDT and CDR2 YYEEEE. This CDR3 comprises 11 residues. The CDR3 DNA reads TGTGCCAGCAGCAGGTACAATGAGCAGTTCTTC. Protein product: CASSRYNEQFF.

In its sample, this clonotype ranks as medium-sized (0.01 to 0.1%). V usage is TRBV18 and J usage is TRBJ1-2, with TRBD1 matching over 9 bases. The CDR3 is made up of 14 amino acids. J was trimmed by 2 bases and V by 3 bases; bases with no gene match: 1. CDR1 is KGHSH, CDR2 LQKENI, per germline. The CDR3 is CASSPDRGNYGYTF. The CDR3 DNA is TGTGCCAGCTCACCGGACAGGGGAAACTATGGCTACACCTTC.

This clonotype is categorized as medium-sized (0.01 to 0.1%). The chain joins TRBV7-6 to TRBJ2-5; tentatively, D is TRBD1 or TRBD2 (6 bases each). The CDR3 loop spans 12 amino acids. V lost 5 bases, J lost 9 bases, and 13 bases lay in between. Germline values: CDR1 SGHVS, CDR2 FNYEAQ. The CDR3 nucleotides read TGTGCCAGCAGCCACGGAGGGGGAGCCCAGTACTTC. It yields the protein CASSHGGGAQYF.

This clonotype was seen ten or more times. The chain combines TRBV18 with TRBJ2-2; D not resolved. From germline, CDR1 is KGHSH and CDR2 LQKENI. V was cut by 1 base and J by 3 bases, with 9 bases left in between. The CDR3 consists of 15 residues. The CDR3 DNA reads TGTGCCAGCTCACCACAAGGTGATGACACCGGGGAGCTGTTTTTT. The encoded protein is CASSPQGDDTGELFF.

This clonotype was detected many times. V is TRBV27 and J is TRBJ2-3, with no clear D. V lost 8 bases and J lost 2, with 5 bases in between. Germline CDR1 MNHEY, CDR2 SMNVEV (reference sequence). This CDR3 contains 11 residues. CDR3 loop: CASGYTDTQYF. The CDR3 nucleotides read TGTGCCAGCGGGTACACAGATACGCAGTATTTT.

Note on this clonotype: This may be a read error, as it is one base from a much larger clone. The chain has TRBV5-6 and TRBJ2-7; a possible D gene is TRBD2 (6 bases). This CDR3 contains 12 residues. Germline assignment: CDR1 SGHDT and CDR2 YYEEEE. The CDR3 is CASSLEGYEQYF. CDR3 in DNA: TGCGCCAGCAGCTTGGAGGGCTACGAGCAGTACTTC. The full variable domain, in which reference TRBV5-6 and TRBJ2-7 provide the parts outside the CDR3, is DAGVTQSPTHLIKTRGQQVTLRCSPKSGHDTVSWYQQALGQGPQFIFQYYEEEERQRGNFPDRFSGHQFPNYSSELNVNALLLGDSALYLCASSLEGYEQYFGPGTRLTVT.

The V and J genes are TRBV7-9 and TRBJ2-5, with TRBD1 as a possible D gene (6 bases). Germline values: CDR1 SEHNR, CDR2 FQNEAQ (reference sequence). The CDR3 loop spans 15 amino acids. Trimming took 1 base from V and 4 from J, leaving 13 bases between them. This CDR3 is CASSLGDRNLETQYF. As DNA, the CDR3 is TGTGCCAGCAGCTTAGGTGACAGGAACCTAGAGACCCAGTACTTC.

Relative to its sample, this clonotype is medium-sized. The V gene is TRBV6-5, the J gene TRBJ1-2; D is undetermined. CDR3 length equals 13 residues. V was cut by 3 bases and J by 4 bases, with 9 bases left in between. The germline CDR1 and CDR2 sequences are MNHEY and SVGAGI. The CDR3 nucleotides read TGTGCCAGCAGTTATGAAAGGTCCTATGGCTACACCTTC. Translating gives CASSYERSYGYTF.

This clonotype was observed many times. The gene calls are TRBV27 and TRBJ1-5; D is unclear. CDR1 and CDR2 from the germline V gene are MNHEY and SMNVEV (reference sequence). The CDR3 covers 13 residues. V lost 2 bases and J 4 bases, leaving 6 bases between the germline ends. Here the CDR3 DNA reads TGTGCCAGCAGTTTAAGAGGGAATCAGCCCCAGCATTTT. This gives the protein CASSLRGNQPQHF.

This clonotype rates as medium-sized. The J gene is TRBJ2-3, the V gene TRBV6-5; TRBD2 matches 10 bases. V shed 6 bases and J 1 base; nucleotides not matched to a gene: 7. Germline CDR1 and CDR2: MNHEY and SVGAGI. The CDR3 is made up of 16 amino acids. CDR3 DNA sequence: TGTGCCAGCAGCCCCACCGGGACTAGCGGCACAGATACGCAGTATTTT. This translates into CASSPTGTSGTDTQYF.

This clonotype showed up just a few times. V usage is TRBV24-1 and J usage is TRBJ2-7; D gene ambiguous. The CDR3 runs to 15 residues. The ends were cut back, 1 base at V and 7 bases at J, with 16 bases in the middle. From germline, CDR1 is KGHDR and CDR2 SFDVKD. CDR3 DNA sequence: TGTGCCACCAGTGATTTTGGCCCTGCCGCGGTTGAGCAGTACTTC. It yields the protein CATSDFGPAAVEQYF.

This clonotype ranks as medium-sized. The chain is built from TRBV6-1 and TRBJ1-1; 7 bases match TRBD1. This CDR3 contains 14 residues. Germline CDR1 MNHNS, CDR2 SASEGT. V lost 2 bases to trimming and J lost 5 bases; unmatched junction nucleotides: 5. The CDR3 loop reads CASSEQGELTEAFF. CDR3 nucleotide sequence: TGTGCCAGCAGTGAACAGGGGGAGCTGACTGAAGCTTTCTTT.